Sequencing of this TCR beta chain was carried out in a study of blood T cell repertoires in COVID-19. Overall study context: Researchers got acute and convalescent COVID-19 samples from the United States, Italy and Spain. Sample material is recorded as cDNA or gDNA derived from T cells, B-cell-depleted T cells, or PBMCs.

Original analysis: Estimation of nucleated cell counts was performed using reference gene primer amplification. The table came from immunoSEQ multiplex PCR; TCRdb's copy has only in-frame clones and leaves some out. From that table come the V and J calls and clone size; the DNA was used to work out D and trimming. The repertoire holds 93,000 or so clones, with 87% as singletons. The receptor comes from a middle-aged man in a cohort sampled during active COVID-19. Sequenced sample: peripheral blood.

The DNA of the CDR3 is TGTGCCAGCTCACCAATACTAGCGGGGGGGGACAATGAGCAGTTCTTC. Protein sequence: CASSPILAGGDNEQFF. V gene TRBV18 combines with J gene TRBJ2-1; 13 nucleotides match TRBD2. With V trimmed by 2 bases and J by 5 bases, 3 bases remained unmatched. CDR3 length: 16 amino acids. The germline gives CDR1 KGHSH, CDR2 LQKENI.